Shown below are 4 T cell receptor beta chains from a single sample sequenced in a study of CD8 T cells in seronegative destructive rheumatoid arthritis. This table comes from immunoSEQ multiplex PCR, and its TCRdb copy is limited to in-frame clones, with some not included. The sample includes 10,000 to 15,000 clones, roughly 87% of them seen just once. Sequencing was done on a sample of CD8+ T cells from blood. The receptors come from a woman aged 30-55 years with seronegative destructive rheumatoid arthritis.

This clone has just one count. The genes are TRBV28 and TRBJ2-6; D perhaps matches TRBD1 (5 bases). Trimming cost V 10 bases and J 0 bases, with 16 bases left between them. This CDR3 region has 16 residues. The V gene's germline CDR1 is MDHEN and CDR2 SYDVKM. Here the CDR3 reads CATGFGIISGANVLTF. CDR3 nucleotides: TGTGCCACAGGGTTTGGGATTATCTCTGGGGCCAACGTCCTGACTTTC.

Relative to its sample, this clone is medium-sized (0.01 to 0.1%). The chain joins TRBV7-9 to TRBJ2-3, with TRBD1 matching over 7 bases. The germline V gene encodes CDR1 SEHNR and CDR2 FQNEAQ (reference sequence). V shed 5 bases and J 4 bases; nucleotides not matched to a gene: 6. This CDR3 region has 14 residues. CDR3 nucleotide sequence: TGTGCCAGCAGCCAGCTCACAGGGGCAGATACGCAGTATTTT. It specifies CASSQLTGADTQYF.

As concerns this clone: A junction end diverges from the germline sequence, so it may reflect a read error. This chain connects TRBV7-9 to TRBJ2-1; possible D gene TRBD1, 6 bases. This CDR3 has 13 residues. Germline lookup yields CDR1 SEHNR and CDR2 FQNEAQ (reference sequence). This chain's CDR3 is CASSLIRDNEQFF. The CDR3, as DNA: TGTGCCAGCAGCTTAATCAGGGACAACGAGCAGTTCTTC.

The V call is TRBV28, the J call TRBJ2-3, with a tentative D call TRBD2 (7 bases). This CDR3 spans 18 amino acids. Germline CDR1 and CDR2: MDHEN and SYDVKM. V was shortened by 3 bases and J by 2 bases, with 21 bases between the two germline ends. The DNA of the CDR3 is TGTGCCAGCAGTTTTTATGTTAGACCGGGGGGCCCCACAGATACGCAGTATTTT. Translation gives CASSFYVRPGGPTDTQYF.